The subject of this entry is one T cell receptor beta chain. The data belong to a study of blood T cell repertoires in COVID-19. The wider study: The origin of the acute and convalescent COVID-19 samples was the United States, Italy and Spain. T cells, B-cell-depleted T cells, or PBMCs supplied cDNA or gDNA.

Authors' methods: How many nucleated cells were present was estimated from reference gene primer amplification. Clones were read by immunoSEQ multiplex PCR, and TCRdb kept only the in-frame ones, dropping some. V, J and clone size derive from that table, while D and trimming were established from the DNA sequence. The sample lists tens of thousands of clones, around 85% occurring once. V was cut by 5 bases and J by 4 bases, with 6 bases left in between. The CDR3 runs to 12 residues. The TCR was taken from an older man with acute or convalescent COVID-19. The chain uses TRBV12-3 or TRBV12-4 and TRBJ1-3; D is unresolved. Sequencing was done on a sample of peripheral blood. The CDR3 sequence: CASSVQGNTIYF. For the CDR3, the DNA is TGTGCCAGCAGTGTACAGGGAAACACCATATATTTT.